Listed below are T cell receptor beta chains from one sample, sequenced in a study of cytomegalovirus exposure and HLA in healthy donors. Sequenced by immunoSEQ multiplex PCR; TCRdb stores in-frame clones only, minus some. The profile shows 120,000 to 150,000 clones, more than 70% of them singletons. Sequenced sample: PBMCs. The receptors were gathered from a male donor in good health and CMV-seropositive. The CDR3 runs from the conserved cysteine through the conserved F or W. D genes are given only for firm matches. Only part of the rows carry a size: once, few, many, or a class if the clone is expanded.

d_gene | j_gene | v_gene | abundance | CDR3nt | CDR3aa
. | TRBJ2-7 | TRBV4-1 | . | TGCGCCAGCAGCTCAGCCACGGGTAGGCCCACCTACGAGCAGTACTTC | CASSSATGRPTYEQYF
TRBD2 | TRBJ2-7 | TRBV30 | . | TGTGCCTGGAGACTGGCGGGAGCCTACGAGCAGTACTTC | CAWRLAGAYEQYF
. | TRBJ2-5 | TRBV18 | . | TGTGCCAGCTCACGGGGGGGCGCGAACCAAGAGACCCAGTACTTC | CASSRGGANQETQYF
. | TRBJ2-7 | TRBV5-5 | once | TGCGCCAGCAGCCAAGAGTCTAGCTCCTACGAGCAGTACTTC | CASSQESSSYEQYF
. | TRBJ2-3 | TRBV21-1 | . | TGTGCCAGCAGCAAAAGGGGGCTAGCGACATACACAGATACGCAGTATTTT | CASSKRGLATYTDTQYF
TRBD1 | TRBJ2-5 | TRBV5-1 | few | TGCGCCAGCAGCTCTTACGGACAGGGAGAGGCCCAGTACTTC | CASSSYGQGEAQYF
TRBD1 | TRBJ2-3 | TRBV29-1 | . | TGCAGCGTTCAGGGGGTTCCCACCACAGATACGCAGTATTTT | CSVQGVPTTDTQYF
. | TRBJ1-2 | TRBV7-9 | once | TGTGCCAGCAGCTCGTACTCTACAGTTCACTATGGCTACACCTTC | CASSSYSTVHYGYTF
. | TRBJ1-4 | TRBV10-1 | few | TGCGCCAGCAGTCCTGGACAGCTTGCAACTAATGAAAAACTGTTTTTT | CASSPGQLATNEKLFF
. | TRBJ2-2 | TRBV28 | . | TGTGCCAGCAGTTTTGGAGCGAACACCGGGGAGCTGTTTTTT | CASSFGANTGELFF
TRBD1 | TRBJ1-2 | TRBV11-2 | . | TGTGCCAGCAGCTCGACCCCGGGACAGGAGGGTACGAACTATGGCTACACCTTC | CASSSTPGQEGTNYGYTF
. | TRBJ2-6 | TRBV5-4 | . | TGTGCCAGCAGCCCTAGGGGTACTTCTGGGGCCAACGTCCTGACTTTC | CASSPRGTSGANVLTF
TRBD1 | TRBJ1-2 | TRBV4-3 | . | TGCGCCAGCAGCCAATTGACAGGGAACTATGGCTACACCTTC | CASSQLTGNYGYTF
. | TRBJ2-2 | TRBV30 | . | TGTGCCTGGAGTGCCCTGGGACAAGGGACCGGGGAGCTGTTTTTT | CAWSALGQGTGELFF
TRBD1 | TRBJ1-2 | TRBV7-3 | . | TGTGCCAGCAGCTCTACACCGGGACAGGGGGCTCATGGCTACACCTTC | CASSSTPGQGAHGYTF
TRBD1 | TRBJ1-5 | TRBV19 | . | TGTGCCAGTAGTATAGGACCGGGACAGGGGTTCTTAGGCAATCAGCCCCAGCATTTT | CASSIGPGQGFLGNQPQHF
. | TRBJ2-7 | TRBV5-6 | . | TGTGCCAGCAGCTGGAGCTCCTACGAGCAGTACTTC | CASSWSSYEQYF
. | TRBJ2-5 | TRBV5-4 | . | TGTGCCAGCAGCCCCTACTGGCGGGAATCAGGAGAGACCCAGTACTTC | CASSPYWRESGETQYF
TRBD1 | TRBJ2-7 | TRBV28 | . | TGTGCCAGCAGTCCCTCCGGGACAGGGCTCTACGAGCAGTACTTC | CASSPSGTGLYEQYF
TRBD2 | TRBJ2-5 | TRBV5-6 | few | TGTGCCAGCACCCAACTAGCGGGGGCGGAGACCCAGTACTTC | CASTQLAGAETQYF
. | TRBJ2-1 | TRBV27 | . | TGTGCCAGCAGTTTTTCAGATGAGCAGTTCTTC | CASSFSDEQFF
TRBD2 | TRBJ2-5 | TRBV5-4 | once | TGTGCCAGCAGCCCCGGACTAGCGGGGGTTGAGGAGACCCAGTACTTC | CASSPGLAGVEETQYF
. | TRBJ2-5 | TRBV9 | . | TGTGCCAGCAGCTTGAAAGGGGTTCAAGAGACCCAGTACTTC | CASSLKGVQETQYF
TRBD1 | TRBJ2-1 | TRBV7-9 | . | TGTGCCAGCAGCCCCCGGGACAGGTCCCATGAGCAGTTCTTC | CASSPRDRSHEQFF
. | TRBJ2-5 | TRBV6-6 | . | TGTGCCAGCGCCAGCGGACTAGGGGGGACCCAGTACTTC | CASASGLGGTQYF
. | TRBJ2-1 | TRBV6-5 | . | TGTGCCAGCAGTTACTCGTATATATTCGACTCCCAAGGGCAGTTCTTC | CASSYSYIFDSQGQFF
. | TRBJ2-1 | TRBV18 | . | TGTGCCAGCTCACCAGGGAGCTCCTACAATGAGCAGTTCTTC | CASSPGSSYNEQFF
TRBD2 | TRBJ2-1 | TRBV5-5 | . | TGTGCCAGCAGCTTGAGCGGGGATTACAATGAGCAGTTCTTC | CASSLSGDYNEQFF
. | TRBJ2-5 | TRBV5-6 | once | TGTGCCAGCAGCTTAGGGGGAGCAGAGACCCAGTACTTC | CASSLGGAETQYF
. | TRBJ1-5 | TRBV5-1 | once | TGCGCCAGCAGCTTGGATGGACTGGGTGCGGAGCCCCAGCATTTT | CASSLDGLGAEPQHF
TRBD2 | TRBJ2-4 | TRBV6-5 | . | TGTGCCAGCAGTGAGGGACTAGCGGGAGGACAGTACTTC | CASSEGLAGGQYF
. | TRBJ2-3 | TRBV10-3 | . | TGTGCCATCAGTGTACTAGTGGCGACAGATACGCAGTATTTT | CAISVLVATDTQYF
TRBD2 | TRBJ2-3 | TRBV29-1 | few | TGCAGCGCTGGGACTAGCGGGGGCACAGATACGCAGTATTTT | CSAGTSGGTDTQYF
TRBD1 | TRBJ2-3 | TRBV18 | . | TGTGCCAGCTCCCTCGGGACAGAAAAAGGAGATACGCAGTATTTT | CASSLGTEKGDTQYF
TRBD1 | TRBJ1-4 | TRBV19 | once | TGTGCCAGTAGTATTGGAGCGGGACAGGGGAATAATGAAAAACTGTTTTTT | CASSIGAGQGNNEKLFF
TRBD2 | TRBJ2-3 | TRBV2 | . | TGTGCCAGCAGTGATGCCCTCAGCGGGAGGGAAGGGGATACGCAGTATTTT | CASSDALSGREGDTQYF
. | TRBJ1-2 | TRBV11-2 | . | TGTGCCAGCAGTTTTCCCGGGGTGGGACAAGGAGGCGACCCCACGGGCTACACCTTC | CASSFPGVGQGGDPTGYTF
. | TRBJ2-3 | TRBV15 | . | TGTGCCACCAGCAGAGGTCGGCAGGGCGCAGATACGCAGTATTTT | CATSRGRQGADTQYF
TRBD1 | TRBJ2-7 | TRBV7-6 | . | TGTGCCAGCAGTGACAGGGACTACGAGCAGTACTTC | CASSDRDYEQYF
TRBD2 | TRBJ2-1 | TRBV7-7 | . | TGTGCTAGCAGCTTAGGGACTAGCGGGAATGATGAGCAGTTCTTC | CASSLGTSGNDEQFF
TRBD1 | TRBJ2-1 | TRBV7-6 | . | TGTGCCAGCAGCTTAGTAGGGACAGGGCCCGGCAATGAGCAGTTCTTC | CASSLVGTGPGNEQFF
TRBD2 | TRBJ2-7 | TRBV4-3 | . | TGCGCCAGCAGCCTAGGCTCGGGCGGGAGGAGGATCGAGCAGTACTTC | CASSLGSGGRRIEQYF
. | TRBJ1-2 | TRBV6-6 | once | TGTGCCAGCAGTCTGATACTAGCCTATGGCTACACCTTC | CASSLILAYGYTF
TRBD1 | TRBJ1-2 | TRBV4-1 | . | TGCGCCAGCAGCCAAGATCCCGGACAGGGGAAGAGTGGCTACACCTTC | CASSQDPGQGKSGYTF
TRBD1 | TRBJ1-1 | TRBV27 | . | TGTGCCAGCAGAAGACAGGGGAGGAGTGAAGCTTTCTTT | CASRRQGRSEAFF
TRBD1 | TRBJ2-7 | TRBV19 | . | TGTGCCAGTAGCATGGGACAGGTTGGGTTCTACGAGCAGTACTTC | CASSMGQVGFYEQYF
. | TRBJ2-7 | TRBV6-5 | . | TGTGCCAGCAGTTACGGGTCGGGAGTGGTCGACGAGCAGTACTTC | CASSYGSGVVDEQYF
. | TRBJ2-1 | TRBV13 | . | TGTGCCAGCAGCAGCTCGGCGGGACCCTACAATGAGCAGTTCTTC | CASSSSAGPYNEQFF
TRBD2 | TRBJ2-5 | TRBV5-1 | . | TGCGCCAGCAGCATCCGGGGGGGCCTATACCAAGAGACCCAGTACTTC | CASSIRGGLYQETQYF
TRBD2 | TRBJ2-7 | TRBV5-1 | . | TGCGCCAGCAGCTTGGGGGGGGGCTCCTACGAGCAGTACTTC | CASSLGGGSYEQYF
TRBD2 | TRBJ2-3 | TRBV5-8 | . | TGTGCCAGCAGCTTTTCTAGCGGGAGGGTAGATACGCAGTATTTT | CASSFSSGRVDTQYF
TRBD2 | TRBJ2-1 | TRBV5-1 | once | TGCGCCAGCAGCTCCAGCGGGAGGGGTTCCTACAATGAGCAGTTCTTC | CASSSSGRGSYNEQFF
TRBD2 | TRBJ2-5 | TRBV2 | . | TGTGCCAGCAAGGGGGCTAGCGGGGGGGGCTGGGAGACCCAGTACTTC | CASKGASGGGWETQYF
TRBD1 | TRBJ1-5 | TRBV29-1 | once | TGCAGCGTGGGACAGGGACTCAATCAGCCCCAGCATTTT | CSVGQGLNQPQHF
TRBD1 | TRBJ1-1 | TRBV27 | . | TGTGCCAGCAGTCTTAGACAGGGTAGGAGCACTGAAGCTTTCTTT | CASSLRQGRSTEAFF
TRBD1 | TRBJ1-1 | TRBV5-1 | . | TGCGCCAGCAGCTTGGGTGGGGACAGGGTGAGGGCTTTCTTT | CASSLGGDRVRAFF